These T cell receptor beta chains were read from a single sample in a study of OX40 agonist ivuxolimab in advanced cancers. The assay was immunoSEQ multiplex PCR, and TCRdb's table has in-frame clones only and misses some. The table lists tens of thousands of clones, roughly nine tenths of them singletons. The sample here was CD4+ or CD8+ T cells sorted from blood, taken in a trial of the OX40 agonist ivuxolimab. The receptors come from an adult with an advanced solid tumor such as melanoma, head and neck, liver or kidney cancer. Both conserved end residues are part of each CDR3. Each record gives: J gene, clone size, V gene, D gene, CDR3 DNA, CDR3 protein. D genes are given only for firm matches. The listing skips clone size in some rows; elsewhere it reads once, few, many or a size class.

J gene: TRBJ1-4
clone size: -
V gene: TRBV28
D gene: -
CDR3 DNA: TGTGCCAGCCACGGGGGCGGCCTTAATGAAAAACTGTTTTTT
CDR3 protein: CASHGGGLNEKLFF

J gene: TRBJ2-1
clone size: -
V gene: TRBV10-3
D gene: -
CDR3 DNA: TGTGCCATCGCTGGAGACGCGGATGAGCAGTTCTTC
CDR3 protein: CAIAGDADEQFF

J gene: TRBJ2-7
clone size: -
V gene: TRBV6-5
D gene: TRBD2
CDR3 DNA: TGTGCCAGCAGTTACTCAACTAGCGGGAGGTTTGAGCAGTACTTC
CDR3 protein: CASSYSTSGRFEQYF

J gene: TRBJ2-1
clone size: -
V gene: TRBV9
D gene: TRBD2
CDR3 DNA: TGTGCCAGCAGCGTAGGCGGGAGGTCCTACAATGAGCAGTTCTTC
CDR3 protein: CASSVGGRSYNEQFF

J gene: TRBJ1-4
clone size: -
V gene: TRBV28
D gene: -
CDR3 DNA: TGTGCCATCAGGGGACCGTCGTTGGAAAAACTGTTTTTT
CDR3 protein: CAIRGPSLEKLFF

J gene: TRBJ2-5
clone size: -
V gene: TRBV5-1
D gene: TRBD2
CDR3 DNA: TGCGCCAGCAGCCCCAATAGCGGGCGAGAAGAGACCCAGTACTTC
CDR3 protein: CASSPNSGREETQYF

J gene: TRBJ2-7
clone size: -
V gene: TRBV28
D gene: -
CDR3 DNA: TGTGCCAGCCTGCTGGGGGCAGGGATAAACTACGAGCAGTACTTC
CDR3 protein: CASLLGAGINYEQYF

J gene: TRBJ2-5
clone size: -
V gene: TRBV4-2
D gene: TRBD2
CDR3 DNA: TGTGCCAGCAGCCAAGCCCGACTAGCGGAGACCCAGTACTTC
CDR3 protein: CASSQARLAETQYF

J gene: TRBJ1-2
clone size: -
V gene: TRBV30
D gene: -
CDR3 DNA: TGTGCCTGGAGTGTAACCGGGAGCGGGGGCTACACCTTC
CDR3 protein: CAWSVTGSGGYTF

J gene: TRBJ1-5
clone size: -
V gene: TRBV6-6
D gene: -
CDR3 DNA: TGTGCCAGCAGCCTTGGGACGGACAATCAGCCCCAGCATTTT
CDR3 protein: CASSLGTDNQPQHF

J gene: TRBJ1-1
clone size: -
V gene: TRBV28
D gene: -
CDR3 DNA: TGTGCCAGCAGTCCAGGAGGGGTGGGCACTGAAGCTTTCTTT
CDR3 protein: CASSPGGVGTEAFF

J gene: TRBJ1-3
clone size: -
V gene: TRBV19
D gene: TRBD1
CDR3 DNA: TGTGCCAGTAACAACGGCAGGGGGCAAGGAAACACCATATATTTT
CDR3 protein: CASNNGRGQGNTIYF

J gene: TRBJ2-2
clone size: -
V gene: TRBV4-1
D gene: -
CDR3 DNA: TGCGCCAGCAGCCACGGTACCGGGGAGCTGTTTTTT
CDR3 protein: CASSHGTGELFF

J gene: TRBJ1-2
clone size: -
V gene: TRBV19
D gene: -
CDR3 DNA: TGTGCCAGTACCCTAAAGGGGGACTATGGCTACACCTTC
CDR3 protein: CASTLKGDYGYTF

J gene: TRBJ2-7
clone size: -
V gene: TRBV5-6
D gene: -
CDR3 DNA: TGTGCCAGCAGCTTAGGGGGAAAGGGTGAGCAGTACTTC
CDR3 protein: CASSLGGKGEQYF

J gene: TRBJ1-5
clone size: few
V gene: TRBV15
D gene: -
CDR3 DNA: TGTGCCACCAGCAGAGAAGGAGGGGGACAGCCCCAGCATTTT
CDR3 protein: CATSREGGGQPQHF

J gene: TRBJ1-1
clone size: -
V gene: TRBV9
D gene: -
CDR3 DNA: TGTGCCAGCAGCCATCCAACCGGGACATTGAACACTGAAGCTTTCTTT
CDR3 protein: CASSHPTGTLNTEAFF

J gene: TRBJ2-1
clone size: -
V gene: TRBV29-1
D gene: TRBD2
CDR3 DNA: TGCAGCGTGACCAGCGGGAGACACTACAATGAGCAGTTCTTC
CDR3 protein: CSVTSGRHYNEQFF

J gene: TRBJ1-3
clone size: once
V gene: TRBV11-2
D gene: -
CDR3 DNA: TGTGCCAGCAGCCCCCGTCGGCCAGCCGGCCCCCGAAACACCATATATTTT
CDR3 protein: CASSPRRPAGPRNTIYF

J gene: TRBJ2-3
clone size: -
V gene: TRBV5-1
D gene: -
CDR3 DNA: TGCGCCAGCAGCTTGATTGACAGTAACACAGATACGCAGTATTTT
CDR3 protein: CASSLIDSNTDTQYF

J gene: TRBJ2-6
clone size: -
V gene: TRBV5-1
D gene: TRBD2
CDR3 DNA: TGCGCCAGCAGCCCCGCCGGGGGGAGCTCTGGGGCCAACGTCCTGACTTTC
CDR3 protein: CASSPAGGSSGANVLTF

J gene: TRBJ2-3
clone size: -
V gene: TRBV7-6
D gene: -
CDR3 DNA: TGTGCCAGCAACTCTTACACAGATACGCAGTATTTT
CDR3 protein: CASNSYTDTQYF

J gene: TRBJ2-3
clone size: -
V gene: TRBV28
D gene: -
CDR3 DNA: TGTGCCAGCAGTGGCGACAGCACAGATACGCAGTATTTT
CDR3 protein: CASSGDSTDTQYF

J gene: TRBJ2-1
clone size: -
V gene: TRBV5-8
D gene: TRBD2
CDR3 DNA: TGTGCCAGCAGCCCCGGACAGGGCATGGCTAGCGGGAGGCGGAGGGAGCAGTTCTTC
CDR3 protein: CASSPGQGMASGRRREQFF

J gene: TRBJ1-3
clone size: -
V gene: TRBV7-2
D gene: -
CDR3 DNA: TGTGCCAGCAGCTCCGACGGGCCAACTCTGGGAAACACCATATATTTT
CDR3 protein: CASSSDGPTLGNTIYF

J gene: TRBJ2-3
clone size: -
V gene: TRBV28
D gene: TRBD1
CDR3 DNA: TGTGCCAGCAGTCCGTCCCAGGGGGTAGGGACAGATACGCAGTATTTT
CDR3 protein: CASSPSQGVGTDTQYF

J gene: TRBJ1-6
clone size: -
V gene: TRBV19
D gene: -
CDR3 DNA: TGTGCCAGTAGGAAAGACGGTTCACCCCTCCACTTT
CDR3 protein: CASRKDGSPLHF

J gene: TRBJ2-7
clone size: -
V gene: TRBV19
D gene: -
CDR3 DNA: TGTGCCAGTAGTATCGGGAGCTCCTACGAGCAGTACTTC
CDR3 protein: CASSIGSSYEQYF

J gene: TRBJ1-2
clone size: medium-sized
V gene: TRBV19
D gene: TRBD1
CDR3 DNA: TGTGCCAGTTCAGGGGGTATAGACTATGGCTACACCTTC
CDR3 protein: CASSGGIDYGYTF

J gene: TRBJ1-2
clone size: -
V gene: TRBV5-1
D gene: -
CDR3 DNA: TGCGCCAGCAGCCCGGCACATTCGGGGTCCGGCTGCACCTTC
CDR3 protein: CASSPAHSGSGCTF

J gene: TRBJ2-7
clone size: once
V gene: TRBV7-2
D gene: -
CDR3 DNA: TGTGCCAGCAGCTTAAGTGGGCCCTACGAGCAGTACTTC
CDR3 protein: CASSLSGPYEQYF

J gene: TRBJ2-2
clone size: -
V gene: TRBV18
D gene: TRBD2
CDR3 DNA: TGTGCCAGCTCACCACCGGGCGGGAGGGCCATCGGCGGGGAGCTGTTTTTT
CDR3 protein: CASSPPGGRAIGGELFF